Given below is one T cell receptor (beta chain) in context. Its specificity is unknown. It was one heparinised blood draw, averaging about 110 mL, that each donor gave. Reverse transcribing all isolated RNA meant expressed TCRB transcripts were sequenced. Clones were read by immunoSEQ multiplex PCR, and TCRdb kept only the in-frame ones, dropping some. The repertoire has around 200,000 clones, approximately 13% of them found once; the top ten carry 0.55% to 0.8%. The sample originates from a study of beta chain features in type 1 diabetes. Study-level findings and limits: Any HLA effect on TCRB rearrangement was left unresolved by small sub-analyses. Patients with Type 1 diabetes showed moderately but significantly shorter TCRB CDR3s in all four CD4+ subsets.

Trimming cost V 5 bases and J 2 bases, with 19 bases left between them. This CDR3 has 16 residues. Germline CDR1 is SGHVS and CDR2 is FQNEAQ. The material sequenced was central memory CD4+ T cells from blood. The rearrangement links TRBV7-8 to TRBJ2-7; tentative D call: TRBD1 (8 bases). The sequence was collected from a woman in her late teens or twenties in good health. The DNA for the CDR3 is TGTGCCAGCAGCCCCTGGACAGGGAGGGACCCCTACGAGCAGTACTTC. Its translation is CASSPWTGRDPYEQYF.